The entry below describes one TCR beta chain. The antigen this receptor binds is unknown. There are no base qualities to consult, and no much larger clone falls within one base. The donors were around 39 Caucasian individuals from Russia, aged 6 to 90 years, who were systemically healthy. About 9.6 milliliters of peripheral blood were collected from each donor into EDTA-treated Vacutainer tubes. Ficoll-Paque density-gradient centrifugation was used to isolate PBMCs, with at least 6 million per sample. Total RNA was extracted from PBMCs with Trizol reagent, with at least 6 micrograms obtained per sample. The percentages of naive CD45RAhigh/CD27high T cells were determined by flow cytometry on a PBMC aliquot from every donor. This entry is derived from a study of blood T cells in healthy people across ages (dated by TCRdb to the mid-2010s). For the study in its entirety: Template switching captured roughly one uniquely barcoded TCR beta cDNA molecule per two T cells in model experiments. To track age-related changes in TCR beta repertoire diversity, the study relied on deep sequencing normalized with unique cDNA molecular identifiers. Four age groups were formed from the donors: young (average 16 years), middle-aged (less than 40), aged (62) and long-lived (82). To avoid experimental bias, donors of different ages were distributed randomly across sequencing lanes. For two donors (one aged 18 to 29 and one aged 80 or older), the study analyzed two additional independent replicas of 1 million unique cDNA reads from the same blood draw. Broader findings and caveats from the paper: Donor CMV infection status was unknown, potentially confounding age-related changes in expanded clonotypes. Total diversity estimates from one million sequenced T cells were considered lower bounds and underestimates. Compared with the aged group, the long-lived group had more naive CD4+ T cells, fewer expanded clones and increased TCR diversity, suggesting age selection. As age increased, observed TCR beta diversity per million T cells dropped in a roughly linear way, and a significant reduction was already evident by age about 36. The percentage of naive T cells measured by flow cytometry correlated strongly with observed TCR beta diversity. Since profiling was done on bulk unsorted PBMCs, naive and antigen-experienced compartments could not be conclusively compared.

From the cysteine up to the phenylalanine, the CDR3 has a length of 15 residues. Only CDR3 DNA remains: 45 bases, in frame from the first base. In the germline V gene (reference sequence), CDR1 corresponds to MNHEY and CDR2 to SMNVEV. Cut back by 7 bases and 0 bases, the V and J ends lie 12 bases apart. Library preparation employed 5' RACE. The second PCR ran for roughly 7 to 11 cycles and used a J-beta primer mix along with a sample-barcoded 5' primer. Each TCR beta cDNA molecule received a unique molecular identifier from a template-switch 5' adaptor carrying 12 random nucleotides. Each sample yielded at least 3 million CDR3-containing paired-end reads. All of the RNA was converted into first-strand cDNA using the Mint cDNA synthesis kit, with a TRBC-specific oligonucleotide serving as the primer. Following uracil-DNA glycosylase treatment, a first 18-cycle PCR with universal primers M1SS and BC2_uni_R was performed on all cDNA. The original pipeline was this. For normalization, 1 million high-quality reads were randomly selected from each sample, with every read carrying a distinct molecular identifier. Reads with shared molecular identifiers were discarded instead of being binned into consensus sequences. MiTCR, with a Q25 quality threshold and the strictest error-elimination algorithm, was used for CDR3 identification, clonotype clustering and error correction. Lower-bound total TCR beta diversity was estimated with a nonparametric unseen species model using Euler transformation. The public reads were quality trimmed at Q25 with fastp and then assembled into clones with MiXCR by TCRdb, keeping productive beta chains. For every CDR3 protein sequence, its rows merge into one entry that carries the most common genes and DNA. The V and J calls here are based on TCRdb, not the publication. The sample table records 1.8 million or so distinct CDR3 sequences; approximately 39% of these occur just once. Under 30% of the sample comes from the top ten.

What was sequenced was blood. The chain links TRBV27 with TRBJ1-4; a tentative D match to TRBD1 spans 6 bases. The source is a human donor in good health. The DNA sequence follows: TGTGCCAGCACCATGCGACAGGCAACTAATGAAAAACTGTTTTTT. This gives the protein CASTMRQATNEKLFF. The full variable domain, with segments outside the CDR3 supplied by the reference TRBV27 and TRBJ1-4 proteins, appears as EAQVTQNPRYLITVTGKKLTVTCSQNMNHEYMSWYRQDPGLGLRQIYYSMNVEVTDKGDVPEGYKVSRKEKRNFPLILESPSPNQTSLYFCASTMRQATNEKLFFGSGTQLSVL.